This TCR beta chain was profiled in a study of T-cell memory formation after mild COVID-19. Regarding the study as a whole: While clones contracting from day 15 to 85 were balanced between CD4 and CD8, later expanders leaned CD4+. The study detected some responding clones in pre-infection memory, suggesting cross-reactive memory joined.

A note on this clonotype: Its matching antigen is unknown.

Constant-segment primers and 5'RACE yielded cDNA libraries for TCR alpha and TCR beta, each carrying sample barcodes and UMIs. TCRdb reanalysed the 5' RACE reads using MiXCR and keeps one entry per CDR3 protein. Found here are about 560,000 distinct CDR3 sequences, about a fifth of them singletons; the top ten hold 7% to 9%. V lost 0 bases and J lost 1, with 9 bases in between. Germline CDR1 is LGHNA and CDR2 is YNFKEQ. The CDR3 has 15 residues. What was sequenced was PBMCs or a T cell subset sorted from them (not recorded which). This clonotype originated in an adult woman who had mild COVID-19 (a few samples of this study predate the infection). Cell type and time point are not known. The chain employs TRBV4-2 and TRBJ1-1, with unresolved D. The CDR3 sequence: CASSQEDGTNTEAFF. The CDR3 coding sequence is TGTGCCAGCAGCCAAGAGGACGGCACGAACACTGAAGCTTTCTTT.